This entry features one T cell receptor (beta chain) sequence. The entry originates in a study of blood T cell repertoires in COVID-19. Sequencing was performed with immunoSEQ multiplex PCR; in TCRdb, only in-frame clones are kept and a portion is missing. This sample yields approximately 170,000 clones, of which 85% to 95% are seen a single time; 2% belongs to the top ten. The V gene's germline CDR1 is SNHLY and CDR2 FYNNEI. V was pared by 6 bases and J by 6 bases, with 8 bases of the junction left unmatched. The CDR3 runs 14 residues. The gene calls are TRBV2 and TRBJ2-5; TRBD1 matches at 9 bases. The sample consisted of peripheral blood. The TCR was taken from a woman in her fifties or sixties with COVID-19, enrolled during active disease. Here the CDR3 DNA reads TGTGCCAGCAGCCCGGGACAGGGTTGGAAGACCCAGTACTTC. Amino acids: CASSPGQGWKTQYF.